This T cell receptor beta chain was captured in a study of blood T cells in healthy people across ages. Per the germline V gene, CDR1 is LGHNA and CDR2 is YSLEER. Deletions cut 1 base from V and 4 bases from J, with 13 bases between. This CDR3 has 15 residues. Using a J-beta primer mix together with a sample-barcoded 5' primer, a second PCR was run for roughly 6 to 12 cycles. TCRdb re-derived calls from the 5' RACE reads in MiXCR, one entry per CDR3 protein. There are fewer than 800,000 distinct CDR3 sequences in the sample; 45% to 50% occur only once, and under 35% lies in the top ten. V usage is TRBV4-3 and J usage is TRBJ2-5, with D perhaps assigned TRBD1 or TRBD2 (5 bases each). The TCR originated in a woman aged 55-69 years in good health. The sequenced sample was blood. CDR3 region: CASSQVIEGRETQYF. CDR3 nucleotide sequence: TGCGCCAGCAGCCAAGTCATTGAGGGGCGAGAGACCCAGTACTTC.